The 18 T cell receptor beta chains listed next were all sequenced from one sample in a study of T cell responses to AZD1222 COVID-19 vaccine. TCRdb's table, derived via immunoSEQ multiplex PCR, lists solely in-frame clones and lacks some. The sample includes approximately 200,000 clones, 87% of them seen just once. This sample comprised peripheral blood, obtained on day 0 of MenACWY control vaccination. Receptors originate from an adult in good health.

The J gene is TRBJ2-1, the V gene TRBV7-2; no reliable D call. Germline lookup yields CDR1 SGHTA and CDR2 FQGNSA. CDR3 length equals 15 residues. Trimming removed 2 bases at V and 0 bases at J, with 8 bases between. CDR3 nucleotide sequence: TGTGCCAGCAGCTTAAGCCCCAGCTCCTACAATGAGCAGTTCTTC. Translated: CASSLSPSSYNEQFF.

V is TRBV12-3 or TRBV12-4 and J is TRBJ2-7, with D possibly being TRBD1 (6 bases). The V and J ends lost 3 bases and 3 bases respectively, with 9 bases between them. This CDR3 is built from 13 residues. In nucleotides, the CDR3 is TGTGCCAGCAGTTTCACAGGGAACTACGAGCAGTACTTC. This codes for CASSFTGNYEQYF.

The chain employs TRBV11-2 and TRBJ1-4, with 7 bases that match TRBD1. Losses at the gene ends were 5 bases for V and 7 bases for J; bases not matched to a gene: 10. The CDR3 has 15 residues. CDR1 is SGHAT and CDR2 is FQNNGV in the germline V gene. The CDR3 DNA is TGTGCCAGCAGCCCCCGGGGGACAGCTAGTGAAAAACTGTTTTTT. Translation: CASSPRGTASEKLFF. Full variable domain (missing parts from reference TRBV11-2 and TRBJ1-4): EAGVAQSPRYKIIEKRQSVAFWCNPISGHATLYWYQQILGQGPKLLIQFQNNGVVDDSQLPKDRFSAERLKGVDSTLKIQPAKLEDSAVYLCASSPRGTASEKLFFGSGTQLSVL.

The count of this clone is one. The rearrangement links TRBV18 to TRBJ2-7; no reliable D call. The V gene lost 3 bases and the J gene lost 3 bases, with 18 bases spanning the gap. In germline, CDR1 is KGHSH, CDR2 LQKENI. CDR3 length: 16 amino acids. The CDR3 nucleotides read TGTGCCAGCTCACCTCCCGAGTTAGGGTCTCGCTACGAGCAGTACTTC. As protein: CASSPPELGSRYEQYF.

This chain uses TRBV6-5 with TRBJ2-1; 14 bases match TRBD2. The germline gives CDR1 MNHEY, CDR2 SVGAGI. Germline trimming cut 10 bases from V and 8 bases from J; bases unmatched to any gene: 4. The CDR3 covers 13 residues. Here the CDR3 DNA reads TGTGCCATCGTGGGACTAGCGGGGGATGAGCAGTTCTTC. This translates into CAIVGLAGDEQFF.

The rearrangement joins TRBV30 to TRBJ2-1; D is unclear. The germline gives CDR1 GTSNPN, CDR2 SVGIG (reference sequence). CDR3 size: 13 residues. V dropped 3 bases and J dropped 7 bases, with 13 bases sitting between them. Here the CDR3 reads CAWSHGKGNEQFF. The CDR3 nucleotides are TGTGCCTGGAGCCATGGTAAAGGGAATGAGCAGTTCTTC.

The J gene is TRBJ1-4, the V gene TRBV2, with D maybe TRBD1 (6 bases). CDR3 length: 14 amino acids. Germline V CDR1 and CDR2: SNHLY, FYNNEI. The V end lost 3 bases, the J end lost 8 bases, and 13 bases lay between the germline ends. The chain's CDR3 is CASSENRVGEKLFF. For the CDR3, the DNA is TGTGCCAGCAGTGAGAACAGGGTGGGGGAAAAACTGTTTTTT.

The chain is built from TRBV9 and TRBJ2-2, with D possibly TRBD2 on 5 matching bases. Between the trimmed V and J ends, which lost 4 bases and 1 base, there was a span of 11 bases. Germline values: CDR1 SGDLS, CDR2 YYNGEE. The CDR3 totals 15 residues. As DNA, the CDR3 is TGTGCCAGCAGCCTAGGGAGTCAGAACACCGGGGAGCTGTTTTTT. This translates into CASSLGSQNTGELFF.

V is TRBV5-4 and J is TRBJ1-2, with D uncertain. The CDR3 length is 16 residues. Germline values: CDR1 SGHNT, CDR2 YYREEE (reference sequence). V shed 1 base and J shed 4 bases, with 17 bases lying between them. The CDR3: CASSLSTRPDGYGYTF. The CDR3 nucleotides read TGTGCCAGCAGCTTGTCAACCCGACCCGACGGCTATGGCTACACCTTC. The full variable domain, with the rest looked up from reference TRBV5-4 and TRBJ1-2, is ETGVTQSPTHLIKTRGQQVTLRCSSQSGHNTVSWYQQALGQGPQFIFQYYREEENGRGNFPPRFSGLQFPNYSSELNVNALELDDSALYLCASSLSTRPDGYGYTFGSGTRLTVV.

This clone was detected once. The chain joins TRBV13 to TRBJ2-7, with D maybe TRBD1 (6 bases). This CDR3 is 13 amino acids long. V was trimmed by 3 bases and J by 5 bases, leaving 11 bases between them. Germline values: CDR1 PRHDT, CDR2 FYEKMQ (reference sequence). CDR3 coding DNA: TGTGCCAGCAGCTTGGGCAGGGGTGACGAGCAGTACTTC. Its protein is CASSLGRGDEQYF.

The CDR3 DNA reads as TGTGCCAGCAGCGAGGACAGGGAGGTGAGAGATACGCAGTATTTT. Translation: CASSEDREVRDTQYF. The V call is TRBV11-1, the J call TRBJ2-3; TRBD1 aligns across 8 bases. This CDR3 has 15 amino acids. Germline V lookup: CDR1 SGHAT, CDR2 FQDESV (reference sequence). The junction had 9 bases not matched to a gene; V was cut back by 5 bases and J by 5 bases. Full variable domain (outside the CDR3, taken from reference TRBV11-1 and TRBJ2-3): EAEVAQSPRYKITEKSQAVAFWCDPISGHATLYWYRQILGQGPELLVQFQDESVVDDSQLPKDRFSAERLKGVDSTLKIQPAELGDSAMYLCASSEDREVRDTQYFGPGTRLTVL.

The V and J genes are TRBV10-1 and TRBJ2-3, with 9 nucleotides matching TRBD2. CDR1 and CDR2 (germline): WNHNN, SYGVQD (reference sequence). CDR3 size: 16 residues. V was clipped by 8 bases and J by 2 bases; unmatched bases: 11. For the CDR3, the DNA is TGCGCCAGCTCGGTCTGGCTAGCGGGAACCACAGATACGCAGTATTTT. Amino acids: CASSVWLAGTTDTQYF.

V usage is TRBV21-1 and J usage is TRBJ1-4. TRBV21-1 is a pseudogene. The CDR3 is made up of 16 amino acids. The CDR3 reads CASSKVENSTNEKLFF. Here the CDR3 DNA reads TGTGCCAGCAGCAAAGTAGAGAATTCAACTAATGAAAAACTGTTTTTT.

The chain employs TRBV6-2 or TRBV6-3 and TRBJ1-1; 10 bases align to TRBD1. Trimming removed 2 bases from V and 0 bases from J; junction bases left unmatched: 6. The length of the CDR3 is 17 residues. From germline, CDR1 is MNHEY and CDR2 SVGEGT. CDR3 loop: CASSYPGTGVMNTEAFF. Written as DNA, the CDR3 is TGTGCCAGCAGTTACCCCGGGACAGGGGTCATGAACACTGAAGCTTTCTTT.

This rearrangement joins TRBV6-4 to TRBJ2-3; 7 bases agree with TRBD1. This CDR3 spans 14 amino acids. Germline CDR1 MRHNA, CDR2 SNTAGT. J lost 3 bases, V lost 3 bases, and 3 bases had no gene match. The CDR3 DNA is TGTGCCAGCAGTGAAGGGGGCGGTACAGATACGCAGTATTTT. Encoded protein: CASSEGGGTDTQYF.

The chain joins TRBV6-1 to TRBJ2-7; D may correspond to TRBD1 or TRBD2 (5 bases each). V lost 3 bases to trimming and J lost 2 bases, with 11 bases between them. CDR1 and CDR2 from the germline V gene are MNHNS and SASEGT. The CDR3 is 14 residues long. CDR3 nucleotides: TGTGCCAGCAGTGACCGGGACGGAACCTACGAGCAGTACTTC. Its translation is CASSDRDGTYEQYF.

V usage is TRBV4-3 and J usage is TRBJ2-7, with 7 bases identical to TRBD1. The CDR3 consists of 15 residues. Looked up from germline, CDR1 is LGHNA and CDR2 is YSLEER. V shed 5 bases, J shed 0 bases, and the junction held 7 bases outside the gene matches. CDR3 residues: CASSGAGDSSYEQYF. In nucleotides, the CDR3 is TGCGCCAGCAGCGGGGCAGGGGACAGCTCCTACGAGCAGTACTTC.

V usage is TRBV27 and J usage is TRBJ2-3; TRBD2 agrees at 7 bases. Germline values: CDR1 MNHEY, CDR2 SMNVEV (reference sequence). Germline trimming cut 4 bases from V and 3 bases from J; bases unmatched to any gene: 10. The CDR3 loop spans 16 amino acids. CDR3 sequence (DNA): TGTGCCAGCAGTTCGAAGGGACTACCCGGGACAGATACGCAGTATTTT. Its translation is CASSSKGLPGTDTQYF.